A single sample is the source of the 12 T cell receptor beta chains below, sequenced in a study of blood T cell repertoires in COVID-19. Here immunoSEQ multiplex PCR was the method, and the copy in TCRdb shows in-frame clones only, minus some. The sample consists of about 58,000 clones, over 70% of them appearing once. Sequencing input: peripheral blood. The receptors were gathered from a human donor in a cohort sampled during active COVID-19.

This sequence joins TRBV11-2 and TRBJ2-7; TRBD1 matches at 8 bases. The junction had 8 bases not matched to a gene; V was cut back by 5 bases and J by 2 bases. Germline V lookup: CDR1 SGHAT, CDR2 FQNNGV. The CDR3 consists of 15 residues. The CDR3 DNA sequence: TGTGCCAGCAGCCGATCAGGGGGCGCTGCCTACGAGCAGTACTTC. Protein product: CASSRSGGAAYEQYF.

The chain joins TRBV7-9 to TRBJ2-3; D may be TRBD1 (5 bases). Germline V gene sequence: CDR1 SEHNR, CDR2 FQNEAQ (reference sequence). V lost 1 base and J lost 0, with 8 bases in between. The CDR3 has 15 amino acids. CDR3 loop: CASSLGTKSTDTQYF. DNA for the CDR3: TGTGCCAGCAGCTTAGGGACAAAAAGCACAGATACGCAGTATTTT.

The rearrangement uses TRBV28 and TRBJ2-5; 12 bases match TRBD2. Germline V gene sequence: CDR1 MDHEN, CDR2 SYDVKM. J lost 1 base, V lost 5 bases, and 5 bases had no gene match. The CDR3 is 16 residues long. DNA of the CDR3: TGTGCCAGCAGTCCATGGACTAGCGGGACCCAAGAGACCCAGTACTTC. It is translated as CASSPWTSGTQETQYF.

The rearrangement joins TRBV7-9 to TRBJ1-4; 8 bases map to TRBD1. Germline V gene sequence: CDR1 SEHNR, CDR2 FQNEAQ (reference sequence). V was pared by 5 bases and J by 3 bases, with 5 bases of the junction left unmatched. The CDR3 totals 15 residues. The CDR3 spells CASSPGQVPNEKLFF. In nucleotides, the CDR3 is TGTGCCAGCAGCCCGGGACAGGTGCCTAATGAAAAACTGTTTTTT.

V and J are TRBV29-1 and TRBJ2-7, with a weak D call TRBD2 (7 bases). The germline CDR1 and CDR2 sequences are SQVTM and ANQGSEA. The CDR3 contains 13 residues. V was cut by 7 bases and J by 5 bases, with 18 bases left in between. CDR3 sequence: CSALKGGGHEQYF. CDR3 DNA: TGCAGCGCCCTAAAGGGGGGGGGCCACGAGCAGTACTTC.

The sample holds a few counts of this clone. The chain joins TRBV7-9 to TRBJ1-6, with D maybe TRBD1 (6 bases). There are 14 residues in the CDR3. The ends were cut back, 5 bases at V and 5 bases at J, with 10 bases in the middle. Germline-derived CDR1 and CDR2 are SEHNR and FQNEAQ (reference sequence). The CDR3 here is CASSRQADNSPLHF. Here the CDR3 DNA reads TGTGCCAGCAGCCGACAGGCCGATAATTCACCCCTCCACTTT.

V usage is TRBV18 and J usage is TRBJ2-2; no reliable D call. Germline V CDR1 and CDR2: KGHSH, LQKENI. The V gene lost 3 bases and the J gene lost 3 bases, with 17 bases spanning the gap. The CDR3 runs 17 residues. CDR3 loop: CASSPQRVLRYTGELFF. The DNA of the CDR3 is TGTGCCAGCTCACCCCAACGGGTTCTAAGGTACACCGGGGAGCTGTTTTTT. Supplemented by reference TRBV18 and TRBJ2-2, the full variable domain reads NAGVMQNPRHLVRRRGQEARLRCSPMKGHSHVYWYRQLPEEGLKFMVYLQKENIIDESGMPKERFSAEFPKEGPSILRIQQVVRGDSAAYFCASSPQRVLRYTGELFFGEGSRLTVL.

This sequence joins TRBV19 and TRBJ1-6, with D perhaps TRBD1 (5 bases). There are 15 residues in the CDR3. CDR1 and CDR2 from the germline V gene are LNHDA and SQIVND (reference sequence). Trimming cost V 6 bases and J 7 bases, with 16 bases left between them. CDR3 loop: CASRRGGERNSPLHF. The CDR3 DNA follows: TGTGCCAGTAGGAGGGGCGGGGAACGGAATTCACCCCTCCACTTT.

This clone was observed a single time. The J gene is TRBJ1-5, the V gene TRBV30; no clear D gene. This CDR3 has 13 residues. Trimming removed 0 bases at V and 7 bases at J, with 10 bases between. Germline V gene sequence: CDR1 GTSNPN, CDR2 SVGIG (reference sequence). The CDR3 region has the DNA TGTGCCTGGAGTGTACGGGGTCCCCAGCCCCAGCATTTT. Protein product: CAWSVRGPQPQHF.

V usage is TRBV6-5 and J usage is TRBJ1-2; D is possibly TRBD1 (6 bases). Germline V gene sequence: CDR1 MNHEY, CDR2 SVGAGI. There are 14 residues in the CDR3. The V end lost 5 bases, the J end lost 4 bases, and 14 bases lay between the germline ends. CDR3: CASSNLGQSYGYTF. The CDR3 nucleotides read TGTGCCAGCAGTAACCTCGGACAGTCCTATGGCTACACCTTC.

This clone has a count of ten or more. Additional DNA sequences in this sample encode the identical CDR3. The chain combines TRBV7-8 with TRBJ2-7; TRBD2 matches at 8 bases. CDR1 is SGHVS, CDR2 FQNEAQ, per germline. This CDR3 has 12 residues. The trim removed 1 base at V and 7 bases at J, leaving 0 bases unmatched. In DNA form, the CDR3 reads TGTGCCAGCAGCTTAGGCGGGGGGGAGCAGTACTTC. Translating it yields CASSLGGGEQYF.

This chain's CDR3 is CASSNRGTSGIEQFF. The DNA of the CDR3 is TGTGCCAGTAGTAACCGCGGGACTAGCGGGATTGAGCAGTTCTTC. V gene TRBV19 combines with J gene TRBJ2-1; 13 nucleotides match TRBD2. V trimming: 4 bases; J trimming: 9 bases; junction bases outside the gene matches: 6. The germline gives CDR1 LNHDA, CDR2 SQIVND (reference sequence). The CDR3 consists of 15 residues.